This T cell receptor beta chain appears in the sequencing data of a study of blood T cell repertoires in COVID-19. As for the study in general: Specimens from acute and convalescent COVID-19 originated in the United States, Italy and Spain. The analysed material was cDNA or gDNA that came from T cells, B-cell-depleted T cells, or PBMCs.

This CDR3 is built from 17 residues. CDR1 and CDR2 from the germline V gene are MNHEY and SVGEGT. Losses at the gene ends were 0 bases for V and 6 bases for J; bases not matched to a gene: 9. Authors' methods: Reference gene primer amplification gave nucleated cell count estimates. Sequencing used immunoSEQ multiplex PCR; TCRdb keeps in-frame clones, though not all of them. The DNA gave D and trimming, while V, J and clone size come from that table. The table records some 170,000 clones, approximately 88% of them present only once. The source is a woman of 80 years or more with active or convalescent COVID-19. This sequence joins TRBV6-2 or TRBV6-3 and TRBJ2-2, with 8 bases lining up with TRBD1. Specimen: peripheral blood. Written as DNA, the CDR3 is TGTGCCAGCAGTTACTCAAGGCAGGGGGCGCATCCCGGGGAGCTGTTTTTT. It specifies CASSYSRQGAHPGELFF.